The sample holds many counts of the clone carrying this T cell receptor (beta chain). The data belong to a study of neurological immune-mediated disorders. A single record per CDR3 protein comes from TCRdb applying MiXCR to the 5' RACE reads. Here the sample spans 42,000 or so distinct CDR3 sequences, roughly 2.5% being singletons. Germline V gene data show CDR1 as DFQATT and CDR2 as SNEGSKA (reference sequence). V was trimmed by 3 bases and J by 4 bases, leaving 7 bases between them. The CDR3 loop spans 12 amino acids. Sequencing was done on a sample of PBMCs. This chain uses TRBV20-1 with TRBJ1-5, with D uncertain. This receptor was identified in a young man with multiple sclerosis. CDR3 sequence: CSARTGNQPQHF. The CDR3 nucleotides read TGCAGTGCTAGGACCGGGAATCAGCCCCAGCATTTT.